The T cell receptor (beta chain) under discussion was sequenced for a study of shared clonotypes between healthy human individuals. On this clone: Its antigen remains unidentified.

Germline loops: CDR1 SGDLS, CDR2 YYNGEE. V was shortened by 4 bases and J by 9 bases, with 23 bases between the two germline ends. The CDR3 length is 16 residues. Findings and limits, study-wide: Memory subsets generally showed lower estimated richness than naive subsets. Only a few donors were included, so the genetic and exposure-history diversity represented was limited. It was the non-shared clonotypes that had lower generation probabilities than clonotypes shared by all four donors. Some naive CD4 clonotypes, 4% to 6%, turned up in common across several donors.

Profiling relied on immunoSEQ multiplex PCR, and the TCRdb table lists in-frame clones only, not all of them. The table shows 190,000 or so clones, with roughly 70% occurring only once. The chain has TRBV9 and TRBJ2-1, with D possibly being TRBD1 or TRBD2 (5 bases each). The sample comprised memory CD4+ T cells sorted from blood. Subset reported: CD45RA-negative fraction. The clonotype originates from a man aged 25-45 years in good health. CDR3 coding DNA: TGTGCCAGCAGCCCGTCCGGGGCCTCAAGCCTCAGTGAGCAGTTCTTC. Translation: CASSPSGASSLSEQFF.